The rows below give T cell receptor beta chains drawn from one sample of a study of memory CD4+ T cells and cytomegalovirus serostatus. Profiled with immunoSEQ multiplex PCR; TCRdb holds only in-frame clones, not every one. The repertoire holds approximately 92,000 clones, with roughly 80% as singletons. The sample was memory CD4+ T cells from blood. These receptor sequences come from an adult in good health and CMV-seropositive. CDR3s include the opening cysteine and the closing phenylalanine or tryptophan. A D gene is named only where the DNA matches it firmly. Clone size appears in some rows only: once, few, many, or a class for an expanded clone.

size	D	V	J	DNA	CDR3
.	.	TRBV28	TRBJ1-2	TGTGCCAGCAGTTGGGTGAGGGGGGCGAATGGCTACACCTTC	CASSWVRGANGYTF
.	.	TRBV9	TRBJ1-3	TGTGCCAGCAGCGTAGTGGGGGATGGAAACACCATATATTTT	CASSVVGDGNTIYF
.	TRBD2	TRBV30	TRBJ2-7	TGTGCCGGGCGGTACATAGCGGGAGTCCACGAGCAGTACTTC	CAGRYIAGVHEQYF
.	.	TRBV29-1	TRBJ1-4	TGCAGCGTTGAAAAGGGTACGGGGGAAAAACTGTTTTTT	CSVEKGTGEKLFF
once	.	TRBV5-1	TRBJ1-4	TGCGCCAGCAGCTTCGCTGTGGGTTCAGGTCGGGAACTGTTTTTT	CASSFAVGSGRELFF
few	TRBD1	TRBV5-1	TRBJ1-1	TGCGCCAGCAGCGACCAGGGGGGTTACACTGAAGCTTTCTTT	CASSDQGGYTEAFF
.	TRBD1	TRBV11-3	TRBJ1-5	TGTGCCAGCAGCTTTGGACAGGGAAGTCAGCCCCAGCATTTT	CASSFGQGSQPQHF
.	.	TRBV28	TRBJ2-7	TGTGCCAGCAGTTCTCTCTACGAGCAGTACTTC	CASSSLYEQYF
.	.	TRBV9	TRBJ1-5	TGTGCCAGCAGCGTAGGGGGAAATAGCAATCAGCCCCAGCATTTT	CASSVGGNSNQPQHF
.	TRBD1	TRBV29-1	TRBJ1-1	TGCAGCGTGGAGGGGGCGATGAACACTGAAGCTTTCTTT	CSVEGAMNTEAFF
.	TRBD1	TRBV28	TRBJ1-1	TGTGCCAGCACTCTCGGACAGGGGGCCGGGGGGAACACTGAAGCTTTCTTT	CASTLGQGAGGNTEAFF
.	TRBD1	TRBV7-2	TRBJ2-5	TGTGCCAGCAGCCTACACTGGACAGGCCTACAAGAGACCCAGTACTTC	CASSLHWTGLQETQYF
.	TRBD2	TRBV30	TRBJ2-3	TGTGCCTGGGAAATAGCGGGAGGGCGGGATACGCAGTATTTT	CAWEIAGGRDTQYF
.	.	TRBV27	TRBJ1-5	TGTGCCAGCAGGGGTCCGGGAAAGGGCAATCAGCCCCAGCATTTT	CASRGPGKGNQPQHF
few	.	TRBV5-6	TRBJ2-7	TGTGCCAGCAGCCGAGGCTACGAGCAGTACTTC	CASSRGYEQYF
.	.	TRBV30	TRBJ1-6	TGTGCCTGGAGTGTACGTCAGCTAATAAATTCACCCCTCCACTTT	CAWSVRQLINSPLHF
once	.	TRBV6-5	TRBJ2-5	TGTGCCAGCCGGAATCCGGGGGAAGAGACCCAGTACTTC	CASRNPGEETQYF
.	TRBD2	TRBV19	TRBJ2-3	TGTGCCAGTAGTCCCGGACTAGCGGCAGATACGCAGTATTTT	CASSPGLAADTQYF